This paragraph reports one T cell receptor beta chain. Its target is not known. This CDR3 region has 16 residues. CDR1 and CDR2 from the germline V gene are SQVTM and ANQGSEA. The junction had 13 bases not matched to a gene; V was cut back by 4 bases and J by 2 bases. This sample stems from a study of T-cell reconstitution after alpha-beta-depleted transplantation in children. General study findings and limits: T-cell numbers and diversity one year post-transplant derived largely from freshly generated T cells. Alpha-beta T cells present about two months after transplant were reported to originate from several hundred expanded graft clones.

Construction of the TCRbeta library involved unique molecular identifiers. MiXCR was run by TCRdb on the PCR reads, yielding one entry per CDR3 protein. The sample has roughly 100,000 distinct CDR3 sequences; roughly 7.6% are singletons. This receptor was taken from a boy aged 2 to 10 with acute lymphoblastic leukemia, due to receive a stem cell transplant. V gene TRBV29-1 combines with J gene TRBJ2-7, with 8 bases aligning to TRBD2. The sample in question was PBMCs, obtained before TCRalphabeta/CD19-depleted stem cell transplant. The CDR3, as DNA: TGCAGCGTTGGAGTTAAGGCTAGCGGGCCCCCCTACGAGCAGTACTTC. It yields the protein CSVGVKASGPPYEQYF.